The rows below give T cell receptor beta chains drawn from one sample of a study of blood T cell repertoires in COVID-19. Using immunoSEQ multiplex PCR, the repertoire was profiled, and TCRdb retains in-frame clones only, with some absent. Among some 20,000 clones listed, 75% to 85% were seen once. Sequenced material: peripheral blood. The origin of the receptors is a man older than 75 with acute or convalescent COVID-19. The CDR3 runs from the conserved cysteine through the conserved F or W. The D gene is left open where the match is weak. The size of a clone is reported for some rows only, either as once, few or many, or as a class for expanded clones.

- TRBJ2-7 - TRBV3-1/TRBV3-2 CASSPPRRYYEQYF TGTGCCAGCAGCCCCCCGAGGCGTTACTACGAGCAGTACTTC
TRBD1 TRBJ2-7 - TRBV28 CASSSTGFEQYF TGTGCCAGCAGTTCGACAGGGTTCGAGCAGTACTTC
TRBD1 TRBJ1-3 - TRBV23-1 CASPGQACSGNTIYF TGCGCCAGTCCCGGACAGGCCTGTTCTGGAAACACCATATATTTT
- TRBJ2-1 - TRBV7-2 CASSFRGNAYNEQFF TGTGCCAGCAGCTTTAGGGGGAACGCCTACAATGAGCAGTTCTTC
- TRBJ2-1 - TRBV3-1/TRBV3-2 CASSQGQKGQFF TGTGCCAGCAGCCAAGGACAGAAGGGGCAGTTCTTC
TRBD2 TRBJ2-5 - TRBV15 CATSRPGGVQETQYF TGTGCCACCAGCAGACCTGGGGGGGTCCAAGAGACCCAGTACTTC
TRBD1 TRBJ2-2 - TRBV28 CASRTYRGLDNTGELFF TGTGCCAGCAGAACCTACAGGGGGCTGGACAACACCGGGGAGCTGTTTTTT
- TRBJ2-4 - TRBV6-5 CASLRGNAKNIQYF TGTGCCAGTCTCCGCGGTAATGCCAAAAACATTCAGTACTTC
TRBD2 TRBJ2-5 - TRBV19 CASSTRLAGAGETQYF TGTGCCAGTAGTACCCGACTAGCGGGGGCGGGGGAGACCCAGTACTTC
- TRBJ2-1 - TRBV28 CASSFPDNEQFF TGTGCCAGCAGTTTCCCAGACAATGAGCAGTTCTTC
TRBD1 TRBJ1-2 - TRBV7-2 CASSLAQTGNRGYTF TGTGCCAGCAGCTTAGCCCAGACAGGGAATCGCGGCTACACCTTC
TRBD1 TRBJ2-7 once TRBV4-1 CASSQDRDRLTYEQYF TGCGCCAGCAGCCAAGATAGGGACAGGTTAACCTACGAGCAGTACTTC
TRBD1 TRBJ2-7 - TRBV28 CASSRTTGGSYEQYF TGTGCCAGCAGCAGGACGACAGGGGGCTCATACGAGCAGTACTTC
TRBD1 TRBJ2-2 - TRBV30 CAWRIRDRNTGELFF TGTGCCTGGCGGATCCGGGACAGAAACACCGGGGAGCTGTTTTTT
TRBD1 TRBJ2-7 - TRBV27 CASSGTGQGSYEQYF TGTGCCAGCTCCGGGACGGGACAGGGCTCCTACGAGCAGTACTTC
- TRBJ1-2 - TRBV5-8 CASSLNYGYTF TGTGCCAGCAGCCTCAACTATGGCTACACCTTC
- TRBJ2-1 - TRBV7-2 CASSRLVRDEQFF TGTGCCAGCAGCCGACTAGTTAGGGATGAGCAGTTCTTC
TRBD1 TRBJ2-5 - TRBV19 CASSGTGGETQYF TGTGCCAGTAGCGGGACAGGCGGAGAGACCCAGTACTTC
- TRBJ1-6 - TRBV7-2 CASTTPAGTHSYNSPLHF TGTGCCAGCACGACCCCGGCGGGCACTCACTCCTATAATTCACCCCTCCACTTT
- TRBJ1-2 - TRBV19 CASSTPGGADGYTF TGTGCCAGTAGTACCCCTGGGGGGGCTGACGGCTACACCTTC
TRBD1 TRBJ2-1 - TRBV27 CASSLWTGAHNEQFF TGTGCCAGCAGTCTCTGGACAGGGGCACACAATGAGCAGTTCTTC
- TRBJ1-2 - TRBV5-6 CASSLSWGDGYTF TGTGCCAGCAGCCTAAGCTGGGGGGATGGCTACACCTTC
TRBD2 TRBJ2-1 - TRBV27 CASSLRAGGLGEQFF TGTGCCAGCAGTTTACGAGCGGGGGGGCTAGGTGAGCAGTTCTTC
TRBD1 TRBJ2-7 - TRBV7-9 CASSFGGPGQGSGEQYF TGTGCCAGCAGCTTTGGGGGACCGGGACAGGGTTCGGGCGAGCAGTACTTC
- TRBJ1-1 - TRBV7-2 CASSFGVRTEAFF TGTGCCAGCAGCTTCGGAGTCCGCACTGAAGCTTTCTTT
- TRBJ2-5 - TRBV6-5 CASSSPGATQYF TGTGCCAGCAGTTCCCCTGGGGCGACCCAGTACTTC